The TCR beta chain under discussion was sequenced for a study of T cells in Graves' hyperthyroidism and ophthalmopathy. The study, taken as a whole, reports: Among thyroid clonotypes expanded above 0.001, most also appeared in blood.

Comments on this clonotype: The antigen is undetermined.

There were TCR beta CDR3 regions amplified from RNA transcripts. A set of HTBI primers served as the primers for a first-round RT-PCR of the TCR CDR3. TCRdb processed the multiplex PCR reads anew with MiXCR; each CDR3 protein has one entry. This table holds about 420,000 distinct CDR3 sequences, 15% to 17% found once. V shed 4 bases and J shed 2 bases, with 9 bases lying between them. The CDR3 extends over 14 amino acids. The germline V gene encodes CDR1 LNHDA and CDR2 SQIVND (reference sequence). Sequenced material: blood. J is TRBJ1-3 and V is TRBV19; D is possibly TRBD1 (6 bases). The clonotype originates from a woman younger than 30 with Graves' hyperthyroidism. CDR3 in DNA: TGTGCCAGTAGTAGGGGGGCGACTGGAAACACCATATATTTT. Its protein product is CASSRGATGNTIYF.